The 19 T cell receptor beta chains reported below all come from one sample, sequenced in a study of PD-L1 blockade in urothelial cancer. Clones were read by immunoSEQ multiplex PCR, and TCRdb kept only the in-frame ones, dropping some. The sample holds more than 95,000 clones, more than 70% seen once. Time point: peripheral blood 6 weeks after treatment start. The starting material was PBMCs, obtained around atezolizumab (anti-PD-L1) treatment. The receptors originated from a man aged 50 to 59 with urothelial cancer.

CDR3 amino acids: CASSLGTSGRRDGELFF. For the CDR3, the DNA is TGTGCCAGCAGCTTGGGGACTAGCGGGAGAAGGGACGGGGAGCTGTTTTTT. This chain links TRBV5-4 with TRBJ2-2; 13 bases are a match to TRBD2. This CDR3 contains 17 residues. CDR1 and CDR2 (germline): SGHNT, YYREEE (reference sequence). V dropped 0 bases and J dropped 7; count of bases not matched to a gene: 6.

The sample holds a few counts of this clone. CDR3 nucleotides: TGTGCCAGCAGGGGGACTGGGCCGGCTGAAAAACTGTTTTTT. It specifies CASRGTGPAEKLFF. The chain recombines TRBV2 with TRBJ1-4, with D perhaps TRBD1 (5 bases). The CDR3 spans 14 residues. Trimming left V 6 bases short and J 7 bases short, with 15 bases between. The germline CDR1 and CDR2 sequences are SNHLY and FYNNEI.

This clone was recorded a few times. One end of the junction is discordant with germline, which a read error may explain. The rearrangement links TRBV6-1 to TRBJ1-2; D is possibly TRBD1 (6 bases). Germline CDR1 MNHNS, CDR2 SASEGT. The CDR3 has 12 amino acids. The CDR3 bases are TGTGCCAGCATCGGAGGACAGTCGGATCCCTACTTC. Translating gives CASIGGQSDPYF.

The chain combines TRBV18 with TRBJ2-3; the match to TRBD2 covers 7 bases. The junction had 8 bases not matched to a gene; V was cut back by 3 bases and J by 2 bases. The CDR3 runs 16 residues. Germline V gives CDR1 KGHSH, CDR2 LQKENI. CDR3 region: CASSPRASGFTDTQYF. Here the CDR3 DNA reads TGTGCCAGCTCACCCCGAGCTAGCGGATTCACAGATACGCAGTATTTT.

In regard to this clone: The junction differs from germline at one of its ends, possibly a read error. The chain uses TRBV6-1 and TRBJ1-2; 8 bases line up with TRBD1. The CDR3 runs 17 residues. Germline-derived CDR1 and CDR2 are MNHNS and SASEGT. The CDR3, as DNA: TGTGCCAGCAGTGAAGCGCTATTTACAGGGGGTATCTATGGTCGGGCCTTC. Translated: CASSEALFTGGIYGRAF.

This chain uses TRBV27 with TRBJ2-2; 14 bases map to TRBD2. The V segment lost 4 bases and the J segment 5 bases; nucleotides outside the gene matches: 12. The CDR3 runs to 19 residues. Germline V gives CDR1 MNHEY, CDR2 SMNVEV (reference sequence). This CDR3 is CASSSRPGTSGRGTGELFF. As DNA, the CDR3 is TGTGCCAGCAGTTCCAGACCCGGGACTAGCGGGAGAGGTACCGGGGAGCTGTTTTTT.

This sequence joins TRBV11-2 and TRBJ2-5; possibly TRBD2 for D (5 bases). Trimming left V 2 bases short and J 2 bases short, with 6 bases between. CDR3 length: 13 amino acids. Germline assignment: CDR1 SGHAT and CDR2 FQNNGV. In nucleotides, the CDR3 is TGTGCCAGCAGCTTAAGCGGACAAGAGACCCAGTACTTC. Translation: CASSLSGQETQYF.

The gene calls are TRBV28 and TRBJ2-6, with D hard to call. The CDR3 is 15 amino acids. Per germline, CDR1 MDHEN and CDR2 SYDVKM. V lost 6 bases and J lost 0, with 9 bases in between. The CDR3 DNA is TGTGCCAGCAGAGAGGTGATCTCTGGGGCCAACGTCCTGACTTTC. This translates into CASREVISGANVLTF.

The chain couples TRBV9 to TRBJ2-1; TRBD2 matches 8 bases. Germline CDR1 SGDLS, CDR2 YYNGEE. J gave up 4 bases and V 0 bases, and 9 bases lay outside the gene matches. CDR3 size: 17 residues. The CDR3 region is CASSVAGLAGGYNEQFF. In DNA form, the CDR3 reads TGTGCCAGCAGCGTAGCGGGATTGGCGGGAGGATACAATGAGCAGTTCTTC.

This chain joins TRBV7-8 and TRBJ2-1; TRBD2 matches at 8 bases. After removal of 7 bases from V and 8 bases from J, the junction contained 13 bases not matched to a gene. In germline, CDR1 is SGHVS, CDR2 FQNEAQ. This CDR3 comprises 15 residues. Written as DNA, the CDR3 is TGTGCCAGCATTCTCACCGGGACTAGGGTCTATGAGCAGTTCTTC. It is translated as CASILTGTRVYEQFF.

The rearrangement uses TRBV28 and TRBJ1-1, with 7 bases identical to TRBD1. Germline loops: CDR1 MDHEN, CDR2 SYDVKM. The length of the CDR3 is 17 residues. Trimming removed 8 bases from V and 0 bases from J; junction bases left unmatched: 15. The CDR3 bases are TGTGCCAGCGGATACGTACGTACAGGGGCCGTGAACACTGAAGCTTTCTTT. This sequence encodes CASGYVRTGAVNTEAFF.

The chain combines TRBV28 with TRBJ2-3, with D perhaps TRBD1 (5 bases). V was cut by 5 bases and J by 3 bases, with 9 bases left in between. Germline V gives CDR1 MDHEN, CDR2 SYDVKM. The CDR3 runs to 13 residues. The CDR3 nucleotides read TGTGCCAGCAGTGCCACAGGAACAGATACGCAGTATTTT. It translates to CASSATGTDTQYF. Looking up the rest from reference TRBV28 and TRBJ2-3 gives the full variable domain: DVKVTQSSRYLVKRTGEKVFLECVQDMDHENMFWYRQDPGLGLRLIYFSYDVKMKEKGDIPEGYSVSREKKERFSLILESASTNQTSMYLCASSATGTDTQYFGPGTRLTVL.

This chain joins TRBV7-8 and TRBJ2-7; no definite D call. Trimming removed 2 bases from V and 0 bases from J, with 14 bases in between. The germline CDR1 and CDR2 sequences are SGHVS and FQNEAQ. This CDR3 region has 16 residues. The CDR3 DNA follows: TGTGCCAGCAGCTTACATGATGCCGCGAGCTCCTACGAGCAGTACTTC. Amino acids: CASSLHDAASSYEQYF. Full variable domain (rest looked up from reference TRBV7-8 and TRBJ2-7): GAGVSQSPRYKVAKRGQDVALRCDPISGHVSLFWYQQALGQGPEFLTYFQNEAQLDKSGLPSDRFFAERPEGSVSTLKIQRTQQEDSAVYLCASSLHDAASSYEQYFGPGTRLTVT.

V and J are TRBV6-6 and TRBJ2-3, with D possibly being TRBD1 (6 bases). The germline V gene encodes CDR1 MNHNY and CDR2 SVGAGI (reference sequence). The CDR3 consists of 14 residues. The germline V and J ends were trimmed by 7 bases and 1 base, with 12 bases remaining between them. CDR3 bases: TGTGCCAGCACCCTGACAGGTGGCACAGATACGCAGTATTTT. Amino acid sequence: CASTLTGGTDTQYF.

This chain connects TRBV6-5 to TRBJ1-2; D gene uncertain. Germline V gene data show CDR1 as MNHEY and CDR2 as SVGAGI. This CDR3 contains 15 residues. The V and J ends lost 0 bases and 6 bases respectively, with 14 bases between them. The DNA for the CDR3 is TGTGCCAGCAGTTACTCGAGGCTCCGGGGTGATGGCTACACCTTC. Amino acid sequence: CASSYSRLRGDGYTF.

The chain couples TRBV5-1 to TRBJ2-1; D may be TRBD2 (5 bases). This CDR3 comprises 13 residues. V was clipped by 0 bases and J by 4 bases, with 5 bases between them. The germline V gene encodes CDR1 SGHRS and CDR2 YFSETQ. This chain's CDR3 is CASSLGGYNEQFF. In DNA, the CDR3 is TGCGCCAGCAGCTTGGGCGGGTACAATGAGCAGTTCTTC. The full variable domain, completed using reference TRBV5-1 and TRBJ2-1, is KAGVTQTPRYLIKTRGQQVTLSCSPISGHRSVSWYQQTPGQGLQFLFEYFSETQRNKGNFPGRFSGRQFSNSRSEMNVSTLELGDSALYLCASSLGGYNEQFFGPGTRLTVL.

The V and J genes are TRBV11-3 and TRBJ2-5, with 14 bases fitting TRBD2. V shed 4 bases, J shed 4 bases, and the junction held 5 bases outside the gene matches. The germline V gene has CDR1 SGHNT and CDR2 YENEEA. The CDR3 has 16 amino acids. The CDR3, as DNA: TGTGCCAGCAGCTGGGGGACTAGCGGGAGAGTAGAGACCCAGTACTTC. Its translation: CASSWGTSGRVETQYF. The variable domain in full, with the rest retrieved from reference TRBV11-3 and TRBJ2-5, is EAGVVQSPRYKIIEKKQPVAFWCNPISGHNTLYWYLQNLGQGPELLIRYENEEAVDDSQLPKDRFSAERLKGVDSTLKIQPAELGDSAVYLCASSWGTSGRVETQYFGPGTRLLVL.

In its sample, this clone was seen once. The V gene is TRBV6-5, the J gene TRBJ1-1; 7 nucleotides line up with TRBD1. This CDR3 region has 13 residues. Germline CDR1 reads MNHEY; CDR2 reads SVGAGI. V gave up 6 bases and J gave up 4 bases; unmatched junction bases: 5. In nucleotides, the CDR3 is TGTGCCAGCAGACGACAGGGTGGCACTGAAGCTTTCTTT. It codes for CASRRQGGTEAFF.

The CDR3 sequence: CASSEGAGQPQHF. The CDR3 DNA follows: TGTGCCAGCAGTGAAGGGGCAGGGCAGCCCCAGCATTTT. V is TRBV25-1 and J is TRBJ1-5, with D tentatively TRBD1 (5 bases). CDR1 is MGHDK, CDR2 SYGVNS, per germline. The CDR3 runs 13 residues. V dropped 2 bases and J dropped 7 bases, with 9 bases sitting between them. Combining the CDR3 with reference TRBV25-1 and TRBJ1-5 gives the whole variable domain EADIYQTPRYLVIGTGKKITLECSQTMGHDKMYWYQQDPGMELHLIHYSYGVNSTEKGDLSSESTVSRIRTEHFPLTLESARPSHTSQYLCASSEGAGQPQHFGDGTRLSIL.